The clone carrying this T cell receptor beta chain was observed many times. The antigen remains undetermined. The data originate from a study of neurological immune-mediated disorders. The germline V gene encodes CDR1 LNHNV and CDR2 YYDKDF (reference sequence). Trimming removed 1 base at V and 6 bases at J, with 15 bases between. This CDR3 contains 15 residues. Healthy controls were blood bank volunteers in Maryland, USA. 2 million unsorted PBMCs were stored in RNAlater at -80 °C before RNA extraction. General observations from the study: HTLV-1-associated myelopathy had the most TCR clonal expansion, whereas multiple sclerosis had the least (lower than in healthy controls). CDR3 amino acid sequences found in expanded clones were never shared across subjects, suggesting private repertoires in all groups.

TCRdb re-called the 5' RACE reads with MiXCR, one entry per CDR3 protein. The sample holds 70,000 to 95,000 distinct CDR3 sequences, 13% to 15% seen once. The gene calls are TRBV15 and TRBJ1-1; D remains unclear. The TCR comes from a woman aged 45 to 65 in good health. The specimen sequenced was PBMCs. CDR3 residues: CATSRVVGSGAEAFF. The DNA for the CDR3 is TGTGCCACCAGCAGAGTTGTCGGGTCGGGAGCTGAAGCTTTCTTT.